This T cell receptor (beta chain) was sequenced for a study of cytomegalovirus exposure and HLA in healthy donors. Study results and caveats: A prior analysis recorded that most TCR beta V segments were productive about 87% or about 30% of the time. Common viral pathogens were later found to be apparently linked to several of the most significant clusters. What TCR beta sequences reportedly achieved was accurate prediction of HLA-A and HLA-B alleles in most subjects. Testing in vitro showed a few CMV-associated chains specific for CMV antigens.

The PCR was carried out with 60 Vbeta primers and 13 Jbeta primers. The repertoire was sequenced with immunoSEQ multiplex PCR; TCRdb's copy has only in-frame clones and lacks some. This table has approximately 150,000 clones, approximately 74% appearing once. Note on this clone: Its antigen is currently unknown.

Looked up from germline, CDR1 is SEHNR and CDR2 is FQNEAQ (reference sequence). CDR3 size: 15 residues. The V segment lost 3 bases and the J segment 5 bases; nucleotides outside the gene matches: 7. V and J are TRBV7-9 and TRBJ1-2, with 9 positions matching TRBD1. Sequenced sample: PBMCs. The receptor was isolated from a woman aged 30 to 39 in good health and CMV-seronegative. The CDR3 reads CASSFRDRESYGYTF. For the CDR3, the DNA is TGTGCCAGCAGCTTCCGGGACAGGGAATCTTATGGCTACACCTTC.